The TCR beta chain under discussion was sequenced for a study of blood T cell repertoires in COVID-19. Study overall: Some COVID-19 samples were acute and others convalescent; all came from the United States, Italy and Spain. T cells, B-cell-depleted T cells, or PBMCs provided the cDNA or gDNA that served as material.

Germline V gene data show CDR1 as SGHDT and CDR2 as YYEEEE. Trimming took off 5 bases at V and 4 bases at J, with 19 bases between the two ends. The CDR3 spans 15 residues. Clones were read by immunoSEQ multiplex PCR, and TCRdb kept only the in-frame ones, dropping some. Among roughly 70,000 clones listed, roughly 70% were seen once. The chain carries TRBV5-6 and TRBJ2-7; weak D call: TRBD2 (5 bases). The receptor was isolated from a man in his fifties or sixties with acute or convalescent COVID-19. What was sequenced was peripheral blood. CDR3 sequence reads: CASSVGGPRPYEQYF. CDR3 nucleotides: TGTGCCAGCAGTGTCGGCGGGCCGAGACCATACGAGCAGTACTTC.